The rows below give T cell receptor beta chains drawn from one sample of a study of Ad26.COV2.S vaccination and SARS-CoV-2 variants. The data were produced by immunoSEQ multiplex PCR, yet TCRdb's version contains in-frame clones alone and is incomplete. The top ten hold around 7.3% of the sample, which has hundreds of thousands of clones, about 80% seen once. Source: peripheral blood, taken in a trial of Ad26.COV2.S vaccine versus placebo. Receptors were obtained from a person between 18 and 59 years old who received the Ad26.COV2.S COVID-19 vaccine or a placebo. CDR3s include the opening cysteine and the closing phenylalanine or tryptophan. The order of the fields is J gene, V gene, clone size, D gene, CDR3 DNA, CDR3 protein. A D gene is named only where the DNA matches it firmly. Size is omitted from some rows. Given values are once, few, many or a class for expanded clones.

j_call: TRBJ1-1; v_call: TRBV29-1; clone_size: -; d_call: -; cdr3_nt: TGCAGCGCTGGGCGGATTGGGACTGAAGCTTTCTTT; cdr3_aa: CSAGRIGTEAFF
j_call: TRBJ2-7; v_call: TRBV11-3; clone_size: few; d_call: -; cdr3_nt: TGTGCCAGCAGCCCTGGGACCGTATCCTACGAGCAGTACTTC; cdr3_aa: CASSPGTVSYEQYF
j_call: TRBJ1-2; v_call: TRBV4-3; clone_size: -; d_call: TRBD1; cdr3_nt: TGCGCCAGCAGCCAAAGGACAGGGGCCTCCTATGGCTACACCTTC; cdr3_aa: CASSQRTGASYGYTF
j_call: TRBJ1-4; v_call: TRBV11-2; clone_size: -; d_call: -; cdr3_nt: TGTGCCAGCAGTTCGACACGGGGACGGAGAAAACTGTTTTTT; cdr3_aa: CASSSTRGRRKLFF
j_call: TRBJ2-3; v_call: TRBV6-2/TRBV6-3; clone_size: -; d_call: TRBD2; cdr3_nt: TGTGCCAGCAGCCCCAGCGGGGGAGCCCCCGATACGCAGTATTTT; cdr3_aa: CASSPSGGAPDTQYF
j_call: TRBJ1-5; v_call: TRBV29-1; clone_size: -; d_call: -; cdr3_nt: TGCAGCGTTGACACAGGGCTTCGACCCCAGCATTTT; cdr3_aa: CSVDTGLRPQHF
j_call: TRBJ1-2; v_call: TRBV3-1/TRBV3-2; clone_size: -; d_call: -; cdr3_nt: TGTGCCAGCAGCCCCGCCCGTATGGGGGAGCTGATCTATGGCTACACCTTC; cdr3_aa: CASSPARMGELIYGYTF
j_call: TRBJ1-2; v_call: TRBV5-3; clone_size: -; d_call: TRBD1; cdr3_nt: TGTGCCAGAAGCTTGGGTCGCAGGGGGTTCTATGGCTACACCTTC; cdr3_aa: CARSLGRRGFYGYTF
j_call: TRBJ2-7; v_call: TRBV7-9; clone_size: -; d_call: -; cdr3_nt: TGTGCCAGCAGCCCTCCGGCTAGCCCGACGAAGCAGTACTTC; cdr3_aa: CASSPPASPTKQYF
j_call: TRBJ1-1; v_call: TRBV11-3; clone_size: -; d_call: -; cdr3_nt: TGTGCCAGCAGTCAGGGGATGGGCACTGAAGCTTTCTTT; cdr3_aa: CASSQGMGTEAFF
j_call: TRBJ2-7; v_call: TRBV27; clone_size: -; d_call: TRBD2; cdr3_nt: TGTGCCAGCAGTTTTGGCGGGGGCTCCTACGAGCAGTACTTC; cdr3_aa: CASSFGGGSYEQYF
j_call: TRBJ2-7; v_call: TRBV20-1; clone_size: -; d_call: TRBD1; cdr3_nt: TGCAGTGCTACTGACAGGGGGCGATCCTACGAGCAGTACTTC; cdr3_aa: CSATDRGRSYEQYF
j_call: TRBJ1-2; v_call: TRBV6-5; clone_size: -; d_call: -; cdr3_nt: TGTGCCAGCAGTTACCAGGGGACCTATGGCTACACCTTC; cdr3_aa: CASSYQGTYGYTF
j_call: TRBJ2-7; v_call: TRBV12-3/TRBV12-4; clone_size: -; d_call: -; cdr3_nt: TGTGCCAGCAGTTCGACGGGCGGAAAGCAGTACTTC; cdr3_aa: CASSSTGGKQYF
j_call: TRBJ1-5; v_call: TRBV19; clone_size: -; d_call: -; cdr3_nt: TGTGCCAGTAGTCGCCGGGAGGGGGTCGAGCCCCAGCATTTT; cdr3_aa: CASSRREGVEPQHF
j_call: TRBJ2-5; v_call: TRBV12-3/TRBV12-4; clone_size: -; d_call: TRBD1; cdr3_nt: TGTGCCAGCGCGGACAGGGGTGAGGAGACCCAGTACTTC; cdr3_aa: CASADRGEETQYF
j_call: TRBJ1-6; v_call: TRBV5-4; clone_size: -; d_call: -; cdr3_nt: TGTGCCAGCAGCGTGGCCCCCGACAGAAGTCTCAATTCACCCCTCCACTTT; cdr3_aa: CASSVAPDRSLNSPLHF
j_call: TRBJ1-1; v_call: TRBV5-1; clone_size: -; d_call: TRBD1; cdr3_nt: TGCGCCAGCAGCCTCGGGACAGGGTATGTGAACACTGAAGCTTTCTTT; cdr3_aa: CASSLGTGYVNTEAFF